Below are 32 T cell receptor beta chains sequenced from a single sample in a study of blood T cell repertoires in COVID-19. Clones were sequenced by immunoSEQ multiplex PCR, and TCRdb holds only the in-frame ones, with some missing. In the table there are 35,000 to 45,000 clones, over 75% of which are singletons. The sample taken for sequencing was peripheral blood. Receptors were obtained from a human donor in a cohort sampled during active COVID-19.

Here the CDR3 DNA reads TGTGCCAGCAGTTCAGCCGGACAGGGGGTGTACAATGAGCAGTTCTTC. It codes for CASSSAGQGVYNEQFF. The chain combines TRBV27 with TRBJ2-1, with 10 bases fitting TRBD1. The CDR3 consists of 16 residues. J was trimmed by 4 bases and V by 4 bases; bases with no gene match: 7. Germline assignment: CDR1 MNHEY and CDR2 SMNVEV (reference sequence).

The rearrangement joins TRBV18 to TRBJ2-5; TRBD1 agrees at 9 bases. The CDR3 runs to 15 residues. V lost 6 bases and J lost 2; bases outside the gene matches: 7. Looked up from germline, CDR1 is KGHSH and CDR2 is LQKENI. The CDR3 sequence is CASSRDRVNQETQYF. CDR3 sequence (DNA): TGTGCCAGCTCGCGGGACAGGGTGAATCAAGAGACCCAGTACTTC.

The chain has TRBV6-5 and TRBJ2-7; 7 bases map to TRBD2. The ends lost 5 bases at V and 8 bases at J; junction bases unmatched: 12. The CDR3 length is 14 residues. Germline values: CDR1 MNHEY, CDR2 SVGAGI. Here the CDR3 DNA reads TGTGCCAGCAGTCGAGCGGGGAGCCCTCCTCAGCAGTACTTC. This sequence encodes CASSRAGSPPQQYF.

This clone was recorded only once. CDR3 in amino acids: CAWSRIKGRAGGSPLHF. The CDR3 DNA follows: TGTGCCTGGAGCAGAATAAAGGGTAGGGCAGGGGGGTCTCCCCTCCACTTT. V gene TRBV30 combines with J gene TRBJ1-6; 7 bases line up with TRBD1. The V gene's germline CDR1 is GTSNPN and CDR2 SVGIG (reference sequence). Losses at the gene ends were 3 bases for V and 13 bases for J; bases not matched to a gene: 21. The CDR3 sequence is 17 residues long.

The V call is TRBV6-5, the J call TRBJ1-6, with D possibly TRBD1 on 6 matching bases. Trimming shortened V by 7 bases and J by 7 bases, and 14 bases separated the two germline ends. The CDR3 sequence is 14 residues long. In germline, CDR1 is MNHEY, CDR2 SVGAGI. CDR3 sequence: CASTFRGGNSPLHF. The CDR3 DNA sequence: TGTGCCAGCACCTTCAGGGGAGGGAATTCACCCCTCCACTTT.

The rearrangement uses TRBV3-1 (or the pseudogene TRBV3-2) and TRBJ1-3, with D tentatively TRBD1 (6 bases). The V end lost 3 bases, the J end lost 0 bases, and 12 bases lay between the germline ends. The V gene's germline CDR1 is LGHDT and CDR2 YNNKEL (reference sequence). The CDR3 has 16 amino acids. The CDR3 DNA reads TGTGCCAGCAGCCACCAACGACAGGTCTCTGGAAACACCATATATTTT. The encoded protein is CASSHQRQVSGNTIYF.

The CDR3 sequence is CASKTGEAFF. The CDR3 DNA is TGTGCCTCCAAAACAGGGGAAGCTTTCTTT. The rearrangement uses TRBV30 and TRBJ1-1, with a weak D call TRBD1 (6 bases). V was clipped by 7 bases and J by 8 bases, with 11 bases between them. The CDR3 sequence is 10 residues long. Per the germline V gene, CDR1 is GTSNPN and CDR2 is SVGIG (reference sequence).

V gene TRBV11-2 combines with J gene TRBJ2-5; D call uncertain. CDR3 length: 18 residues. Germline loops: CDR1 SGHAT, CDR2 FQNNGV. The V and J ends lost 1 base and 4 bases respectively, with 22 bases between them. CDR3 in DNA: TGTGCCAGCAGCTTAGTAGTTTCTTCTAATCACCACCGAGAGACCCAGTACTTC. Protein: CASSLVVSSNHHRETQYF. The variable domain in full, with the rest retrieved from reference TRBV11-2 and TRBJ2-5, is EAGVAQSPRYKIIEKRQSVAFWCNPISGHATLYWYQQILGQGPKLLIQFQNNGVVDDSQLPKDRFSAERLKGVDSTLKIQPAKLEDSAVYLCASSLVVSSNHHRETQYFGPGTRLLVL.

The chain couples TRBV5-4 to TRBJ1-6; D is unresolved. This CDR3 has 16 amino acids. Per germline, CDR1 SGHNT and CDR2 YYREEE (reference sequence). Trimming took off 6 bases at V and 0 bases at J, with 13 bases between the two ends. The CDR3 DNA is TGTGCCAGCACCGCGGACTCGAGCTCCTATAATTCACCCCTCCACTTT. Translating it yields CASTADSSSYNSPLHF.

This clone was seen more than once but under ten times. The chain joins TRBV6-4 to TRBJ1-5; 8 bases align to TRBD1. J lost 8 bases, V lost 7 bases, and 19 bases had no gene match. The CDR3 is 17 residues long. CDR1 and CDR2 (germline): MRHNA, SNTAGT. The CDR3 coding sequence is TGTGCCAGCAAGGCCTATACTGGACAGGGTTCAATTAAGCCCCAGCATTTT. Encoded protein: CASKAYTGQGSIKPQHF.

This clone was found a few times. V gene TRBV7-9 combines with J gene TRBJ2-3; 8 bases agree with TRBD2. Germline V gene data show CDR1 as SEHNR and CDR2 as FQNEAQ (reference sequence). Germline trimming cut 8 bases from V and 4 bases from J; bases unmatched to any gene: 11. This CDR3 contains 15 residues. CDR3 coding DNA: TGTGCCAGCGGGTACGGGGGGGGTGTGGCAGATACGCAGTATTTT. Protein product: CASGYGGGVADTQYF.

J is TRBJ2-5 and V is TRBV27; 8 bases line up with TRBD1. V shed 2 bases, J shed 4 bases, and the junction held 9 bases outside the gene matches. The CDR3 sequence is 16 residues long. The germline gives CDR1 MNHEY, CDR2 SMNVEV (reference sequence). The CDR3 bases are TGTGCCAGCAGTTTAGTCCCTCAGGGGGCGGGAGAGACCCAGTACTTC. Encoded protein: CASSLVPQGAGETQYF.

This clone is a singleton in its sample. CDR3 amino acids: CASSFGSRYGYTF. CDR3 coding DNA: TGTGCCAGCAGTTTCGGTTCGCGCTATGGCTACACCTTC. The gene calls are TRBV12-3 or TRBV12-4 and TRBJ1-2; D is undetermined. Trimming removed 3 bases at V and 4 bases at J, with 9 bases between. The CDR3 has 13 amino acids.

J is TRBJ1-2 and V is TRBV29-1, with TRBD1 matching 7 bases. The V and J ends lost 4 bases and 8 bases, in that order; junction bases with no gene match: 4. The CDR3 runs to 11 residues. Germline V CDR1 and CDR2: SQVTM, ANQGSEA. The CDR3 DNA reads as TGCAGCGTTGTAGCAGGGGGAGGCTACACCTTC. Translated: CSVVAGGGYTF. Full variable domain (remainder filled in from reference TRBV29-1 and TRBJ1-2): SAVISQKPSRDICQRGTSLTIQCQVDSQVTMMFWYRQQPGQSLTLIATANQGSEATYESGFVIDKFPISRPNLTFSTLTVSNMSPEDSSIYLCSVVAGGGYTFGSGTRLTVV.

J is TRBJ1-2 and V is TRBV5-8; 10 nucleotides line up with TRBD1. V lost 3 bases to trimming and J lost 0 bases; unmatched junction nucleotides: 2. The CDR3 sequence is 15 residues long. In germline, CDR1 is SGHTS, CDR2 YDEGEE. The CDR3 DNA is TGTGCCAGCAGCTGGGGACAGGGGTCTAACTATGGCTACACCTTC. It is translated as CASSWGQGSNYGYTF.

The chain uses TRBV4-1 and TRBJ1-5; perhaps TRBD1 as D (6 bases). The length of the CDR3 is 14 residues. V was shortened by 1 base and J by 3 bases, with 7 bases between the two germline ends. The germline V gene encodes CDR1 MGHRA and CDR2 YSYEKL. The CDR3 DNA reads as TGCGCCAGCAGCCAAGGGGGGCTCAATCAGCCCCAGCATTTT. The encoded protein is CASSQGGLNQPQHF.

V and J are TRBV7-9 and TRBJ2-5, with TRBD1 as a possible D gene (5 bases). CDR3 length equals 13 residues. V gave up 5 bases and J gave up 1 base, with 8 bases separating them. Germline CDR1 SEHNR, CDR2 FQNEAQ (reference sequence). The CDR3 coding sequence is TGTGCCAGCAGCACCGACAGCCAAGAGACCCAGTACTTC. Its translation is CASSTDSQETQYF.

The J gene is TRBJ2-5, the V gene TRBV2; D might be TRBD2 (5 bases). The length of the CDR3 is 13 residues. V was shortened by 5 bases and J by 2 bases, with 9 bases between the two germline ends. From germline, CDR1 is SNHLY and CDR2 FYNNEI. The CDR3 coding sequence is TGTGCCAGCAGTCTAGCATGGCAAGAGACCCAGTACTTC. This gives the protein CASSLAWQETQYF.

The rearrangement uses TRBV27 and TRBJ2-7; D possibly corresponds to TRBD1 (5 bases). This CDR3 contains 15 residues. Germline CDR1 reads MNHEY; CDR2 reads SMNVEV (reference sequence). V lost 7 bases and J 0 bases, leaving 16 bases between the germline ends. CDR3 coding DNA: TGTGCCAGCAAACCGGATGGCAGGGCCTCCTACGAGCAGTACTTC. Its protein product is CASKPDGRASYEQYF.

Only a few counts were recorded for this clone. This chain joins TRBV5-8 and TRBJ2-7; D is uncertain. Trimming took 0 bases from V and 3 from J, leaving 7 bases between them. The V gene's germline CDR1 is SGHTS and CDR2 YDEGEE. The CDR3 consists of 13 residues. CDR3 amino acids: CASSLALFYEQYF. The CDR3 coding sequence is TGTGCCAGCAGCTTGGCCTTATTCTACGAGCAGTACTTC.

The chain has TRBV19 and TRBJ2-2; maybe TRBD1 (6 bases). The CDR3 length is 15 residues. CDR1 is LNHDA, CDR2 SQIVND, per germline (reference sequence). V was pared by 6 bases and J by 0 bases, with 11 bases between. The CDR3 nucleotides read TGTGCCAGTAGCAGCACAGGGTCGAACACCGGGGAGCTGTTTTTT. Translated: CASSSTGSNTGELFF.

The chain employs TRBV19 and TRBJ1-5; possible D gene TRBD1, 5 bases. Germline-derived CDR1 and CDR2 are LNHDA and SQIVND (reference sequence). CDR3 length equals 15 residues. The V end lost 4 bases, the J end lost 7 bases, and 17 bases lay between the germline ends. CDR3 protein: CASSTFRDSAQPQHF. The CDR3 DNA sequence: TGTGCCAGTAGTACCTTCCGGGACTCGGCCCAGCCCCAGCATTTT.

The rearrangement uses TRBV28 and TRBJ1-1; D is possibly TRBD1 (5 bases). CDR1 MDHEN and CDR2 SYDVKM come from the germline V gene. The CDR3 spans 18 residues. Trimming removed 6 bases at V and 1 base at J, with 24 bases between. CDR3 bases: TGTGCCAGCAGACACGGGGCTGGGGGGTCGAGACCGAACACTGAAGCTTTCTTT. Residues: CASRHGAGGSRPNTEAFF.

V gene TRBV25-1 combines with J gene TRBJ2-3, with no clear D. The CDR3 is 14 residues long. The V gene's germline CDR1 is MGHDK and CDR2 SYGVNS. The germline V and J ends were trimmed by 1 base and 6 bases, with 11 bases remaining between them. As DNA, the CDR3 is TGTGCCAGCAGTGAATCTGAGGCCTCTGATACGCAGTATTTT. Protein: CASSESEASDTQYF.

The chain combines TRBV7-3 with TRBJ2-3, with 8 positions matching TRBD2. The CDR3 has 15 residues. Germline V gene data show CDR1 as SGHTA and CDR2 as FQGTGA. With V trimmed by 4 bases and J by 5 bases, 8 bases remained unmatched. The CDR3 loop is CASSSTGGPIDTQYF. CDR3 DNA: TGTGCCAGCAGCTCCACGGGGGGGCCAATAGATACGCAGTATTTT.

V is TRBV15 and J is TRBJ2-1; 12 bases are shared with TRBD2. In germline, CDR1 is LNHNV, CDR2 YYDKDF (reference sequence). This CDR3 is 19 amino acids long. Trimming removed 8 bases from V and 5 bases from J; junction bases left unmatched: 19. CDR3 region: CATSPLHPRLAGVNNEQFF. The CDR3 DNA reads as TGTGCCACCTCCCCTCTCCATCCTCGACTAGCGGGGGTAAACAATGAGCAGTTCTTC. Full variable domain (rest looked up from reference TRBV15 and TRBJ2-1): DAMVIQNPRYQVTQFGKPVTLSCSQTLNHNVMYWYQQKSSQAPKLLFHYYDKDFNNEADTPDNFQSRRPNTSFCFLDIRSPGLGDTAMYLCATSPLHPRLAGVNNEQFFGPGTRLTVL.

This clone was observed a handful of times. This chain connects TRBV24-1 to TRBJ2-3, with 10 bases matching TRBD2. Germline V gives CDR1 KGHDR, CDR2 SFDVKD. This CDR3 spans 16 amino acids. J lost 4 bases, V lost 3 bases, and 6 bases had no gene match. In DNA form, the CDR3 reads TGTGCCACCAGTGATCCCGGGACTAGCGAATCAGATACGCAGTATTTT. Its translation is CATSDPGTSESDTQYF.

CDR3 amino acids: CATRDSNKDTQYF. In nucleotides, the CDR3 is TGTGCCACCCGGGACAGCAATAAAGATACGCAGTATTTT. This rearrangement joins TRBV10-3 to TRBJ2-3, with 7 positions matching TRBD1. The CDR3 covers 13 residues. V shed 10 bases, J shed 5 bases, and the junction held 9 bases outside the gene matches. CDR1 is ENHRY and CDR2 is SYGVKD in the germline V gene.

This chain uses TRBV11-2 with TRBJ2-5; a weak D match, TRBD2 (5 bases). The length of the CDR3 is 14 residues. Trimming took off 5 bases at V and 7 bases at J, with 17 bases between the two ends. CDR1 is SGHAT, CDR2 FQNNGV, per germline. The CDR3 sequence: CASSQSWLAGTQYF. DNA for the CDR3: TGTGCCAGCAGCCAATCCTGGCTAGCAGGGACCCAGTACTTC. The variable domain in full, completed from reference TRBV11-2 and TRBJ2-5, reads EAGVAQSPRYKIIEKRQSVAFWCNPISGHATLYWYQQILGQGPKLLIQFQNNGVVDDSQLPKDRFSAERLKGVDSTLKIQPAKLEDSAVYLCASSQSWLAGTQYFGPGTRLLVL.

This clone was counted between two and nine times. The rearrangement uses TRBV6-6 and TRBJ1-6; TRBD1 matches at 7 bases. Germline V gene lookup returns CDR1 MNHNY and CDR2 SVGAGI (reference sequence). The CDR3 runs 15 residues. Germline trimming cut 5 bases from V and 7 bases from J; bases unmatched to any gene: 8. CDR3 loop: CASSIRTGINSPLHF. CDR3 bases: TGTGCCAGCAGTATCCGGACAGGTATCAATTCACCCCTCCACTTT.

The chain employs TRBV7-3 and TRBJ2-1; 9 bases agree with TRBD2. J was trimmed by 4 bases and V by 11 bases; bases with no gene match: 9. Germline V gene lookup returns CDR1 SGHTA and CDR2 FQGTGA. CDR3 length equals 14 residues. CDR3: CASSMAGGYNEQFF. For the CDR3, the DNA is TGTGCCTCCTCCATGGCGGGGGGGTACAATGAGCAGTTCTTC.

This clone has only one observation. This chain uses TRBV5-1 with TRBJ2-5; D not resolved. This CDR3 is 15 amino acids long. Trimming left V 0 bases short and J 5 bases short, with 14 bases between. Germline V gene data show CDR1 as SGHRS and CDR2 as YFSETQ. This CDR3 reads CASSLVGRSRETQYF. In nucleotides, the CDR3 is TGCGCCAGCAGCTTGGTTGGCCGGAGTCGGGAGACCCAGTACTTC.